These T cell receptor beta chains were read from a single sample in a study of siplizumab effects on memory and regulatory T cells. Sequenced by immunoSEQ multiplex PCR; TCRdb stores in-frame clones only, minus some. The table records fewer than 60,000 clones, over 90% of them present only once. Sequences were obtained from CD8+ T cells sorted from blood. Source of these receptors: a human donor in good health. Each CDR3 is given with its conserved first and last residue. A D gene is named only where the DNA matches it firmly.

v_call	d_call	j_call	cdr3_aa	cdr3_nt
TRBV28	-	TRBJ2-4	CASSSVGPHIQYF	TGTGCCAGCAGTTCGGTAGGGCCGCACATTCAGTACTTC
TRBV19	TRBD2	TRBJ2-3	CASSISLSGRAPDTQYF	TGTGCCAGTAGTATCTCTCTCAGCGGGAGGGCCCCAGATACGCAGTATTTT
TRBV6-1	TRBD2	TRBJ2-7	CASSPGLAGVYEQYF	TGTGCCAGCAGCCCTGGACTAGCGGGAGTCTACGAGCAGTACTTC
TRBV10-3	TRBD1	TRBJ2-7	CAISEQTGTDEQYF	TGTGCCATCAGTGAGCAAACCGGGACAGACGAGCAGTACTTC
TRBV9	-	TRBJ2-1	CASSVEGSGWNEQFF	TGTGCCAGCAGCGTAGAAGGTAGCGGTTGGAATGAGCAGTTCTTC
TRBV4-1	-	TRBJ1-1	CASSLLGATEAFF	TGCGCCAGCAGCCTCTTGGGGGCCACTGAAGCTTTCTTT
TRBV11-1	-	TRBJ2-7	CASSLMGRTLTYEQYF	TGTGCCAGCAGCTTAATGGGGCGGACCCTGACCTACGAGCAGTACTTC
TRBV5-4	-	TRBJ2-3	CASSKTTEETDTQYF	TGTGCCAGCAGCAAAACGACAGAAGAAACAGATACGCAGTATTTT
TRBV10-3	TRBD2	TRBJ2-3	CAISEISSGRPTDTQYF	TGTGCCATCAGTGAGATTTCTAGCGGGAGGCCCACAGATACGCAGTATTTT
TRBV27	TRBD1	TRBJ2-7	CASSLGGQGYEQYF	TGTGCCAGCAGTTTAGGCGGACAGGGCTACGAGCAGTACTTC
TRBV28	-	TRBJ2-7	CASSPFGGYEQYF	TGTGCCAGCAGCCCCTTCGGCGGATACGAGCAGTACTTC
TRBV19	-	TRBJ2-7	CASSIQGAQIYEQYF	TGTGCCAGTAGTATTCAGGGCGCACAAATTTACGAGCAGTACTTC
TRBV5-4	TRBD1	TRBJ2-5	CASSFRNLDRGLEETQYF	TGTGCCAGCAGCTTTCGCAACTTGGACAGGGGGCTTGAGGAGACCCAGTACTTC
TRBV19	-	TRBJ1-5	CASMSSGSGGNQPQHF	TGTGCCAGTATGTCATCGGGCTCGGGGGGCAATCAGCCCCAGCATTTT
TRBV7-6	-	TRBJ2-3	CASSLGPGRGDTQYF	TGTGCCAGCAGCTTGGGCCCGGGACGGGGAGATACGCAGTATTTT